Listed below are T cell receptor beta chains from one sample, sequenced in a study of blood T cell repertoires in COVID-19. Sequenced by immunoSEQ multiplex PCR; TCRdb stores in-frame clones only, minus some. Among about 240,000 clones, roughly 79% were seen once, and the ten largest hold 6% to 8%. The sample consisted of peripheral blood. Receptor source: a woman of 80 years or more with COVID-19, enrolled during active disease. CDR3s include the opening cysteine and the closing phenylalanine or tryptophan. The D gene is left open where the match is weak. Rows may omit the clone size; those that give it use once, few, many or a size class.

j_gene | v_gene | d_gene | abundance | CDR3aa | CDR3nt
TRBJ1-3 | TRBV29-1 | NA | NA | CSVERVEEDTIYF | TGCAGCGTTGAACGGGTCGAGGAGGACACCATATATTTT
TRBJ2-3 | TRBV24-1 | TRBD2 | NA | CATRRAGESDTQYF | TGTGCCACCAGAAGAGCGGGAGAGTCAGATACGCAGTATTTT
TRBJ2-3 | TRBV5-1 | TRBD2 | NA | CASSPQTSGPQYF | TGCGCCAGCAGCCCCCAGACTAGCGGGCCGCAGTATTTT
TRBJ1-6 | TRBV7-8 | NA | NA | CASSLDSSRVSPLHF | TGTGCCAGCAGCTTGGACAGCTCAAGGGTTTCACCCCTCCACTTT
TRBJ2-7 | TRBV13 | TRBD2 | NA | CASSQGLASYEQYF | TGTGCCAGCAGCCAGGGACTAGCGAGCTACGAGCAGTACTTC
TRBJ2-7 | TRBV29-1 | NA | NA | CSAGGSEQYF | TGCAGCGCCGGGGGTAGCGAGCAGTACTTC
TRBJ2-3 | TRBV19 | NA | NA | CATTGATDTQYF | TGTGCCACGACAGGAGCCACAGATACGCAGTATTTT
TRBJ1-5 | TRBV24-1 | TRBD1 | NA | CATSDSGTGGGNQPQHF | TGTGCCACCAGTGATTCCGGGACAGGGGGCGGCAATCAGCCCCAGCATTTT
TRBJ1-4 | TRBV11-2 | TRBD1 | NA | CASSRDRGQGKLFF | TGTGCCAGCAGCCGGGACAGGGGGCAAGGAAAACTGTTTTTT
TRBJ2-3 | TRBV15 | TRBD2 | NA | CATSRERLPLTGGPGWSTDTQYF | TGTGCCACCAGCAGAGAGCGTCTCCCCCTAACGGGAGGGCCGGGCTGGAGCACAGATACGCAGTATTTT
TRBJ2-7 | TRBV6-2/TRBV6-3 | NA | NA | CASSRTVLGLGEQYF | TGTGCCAGCAGCCGGACAGTATTGGGGCTGGGCGAGCAGTACTTC
TRBJ2-3 | TRBV3-1/TRBV3-2 | NA | NA | CASSQALSTDTQYF | TGTGCCAGCAGCCAAGCCTTATCCACAGATACGCAGTATTTT
TRBJ1-4 | TRBV10-3 | TRBD1 | NA | CAIRDRDEKLFF | TGTGCCATCCGGGACAGGGATGAAAAACTGTTTTTT
TRBJ2-4 | TRBV6-5 | NA | NA | CASSREAKNIQYF | TGTGCCAGCAGCCGGGAAGCCAAAAACATTCAGTACTTC
TRBJ2-7 | TRBV28 | NA | NA | CASSPTGRGLYEQYF | TGTGCCAGCAGTCCTACAGGCAGGGGCCTATACGAGCAGTACTTC
TRBJ1-1 | TRBV19 | TRBD1 | NA | CASSWTGGLTEAFF | TGTGCCAGTAGTTGGACAGGGGGATTGACTGAAGCTTTCTTT
TRBJ2-7 | TRBV28 | TRBD1 | NA | CASSRIQGSEQYF | TGTGCCAGCAGTCGGATACAGGGGAGTGAGCAGTACTTC
TRBJ2-3 | TRBV2 | TRBD1 | few | CASSVSRDSSTDTQYF | TGTGCCAGCAGTGTGTCCCGGGACAGTTCCACAGATACGCAGTATTTT
TRBJ1-5 | TRBV28 | TRBD1 | NA | CASSSAGQGKQPQHF | TGTGCCAGCAGTTCGGCGGGACAGGGTAAACAGCCCCAGCATTTT
TRBJ1-1 | TRBV5-8 | NA | few | CASSLGAGRFTEAFF | TGTGCCAGCAGCTTAGGTGCAGGGAGGTTCACTGAAGCTTTCTTT
TRBJ2-1 | TRBV7-6 | TRBD2 | NA | CASSPRGGGSGNEQFF | TGTGCCAGCAGCCCCCGAGGAGGCGGGAGTGGAAATGAGCAGTTCTTC
TRBJ1-2 | TRBV6-5 | NA | NA | CASSTGYGYTF | TGTGCCAGCAGTACAGGCTATGGCTACACCTTC
TRBJ1-4 | TRBV2 | TRBD1 | NA | CASDSGTARENEKLFF | TGTGCCAGCGACTCCGGGACAGCCCGAGAAAATGAAAAACTGTTTTTT
TRBJ2-3 | TRBV2 | NA | NA | CASSVGDTQYF | TGTGCCAGCAGTGTTGGCGATACGCAGTATTTT
TRBJ1-1 | TRBV18 | TRBD1 | NA | CASSPSYDRDAFF | TGTGCCAGCTCCCCTTCCTATGACAGGGATGCTTTCTTT
TRBJ2-1 | TRBV11-1 | TRBD2 | NA | CASSSIAGVTNEQFF | TGTGCCAGCAGCTCTATAGCGGGGGTAACCAATGAGCAGTTCTTC
TRBJ1-2 | TRBV6-4 | NA | few | CASSAGGLGGYTF | TGTGCCAGCAGTGCAGGAGGTCTCGGCGGCTACACCTTC
TRBJ1-5 | TRBV3-1/TRBV3-2 | TRBD1 | NA | CASSRSDRGRGQPQHF | TGTGCCAGCAGCCGATCCGACAGGGGCCGAGGTCAGCCCCAGCATTTT
TRBJ1-2 | TRBV5-1 | TRBD1 | NA | CASSLGWTGGDYGYTF | TGCGCCAGCAGCTTGGGTTGGACAGGGGGCGACTATGGCTACACCTTC
TRBJ2-3 | TRBV28 | NA | NA | CASSYRGLGGDTQYF | TGTGCCAGCAGTTACAGGGGACTAGGAGGAGATACGCAGTATTTT
TRBJ2-1 | TRBV11-3 | TRBD2 | NA | CASSTRGPGGSYNEQFF | TGTGCCAGCAGCACGCGGGGCCCGGGAGGATCCTACAATGAGCAGTTCTTC
TRBJ1-5 | TRBV6-6 | NA | once | CASSYGQQQGNQPQHF | TGTGCCAGCAGTTACGGGCAGCAACAAGGCAATCAGCCCCAGCATTTT
TRBJ2-7 | TRBV5-1 | TRBD1 | NA | CASSLGPGQLYEQYF | TGCGCCAGCAGCTTGGGACCGGGACAGCTCTACGAGCAGTACTTC
TRBJ1-2 | TRBV18 | NA | NA | CASSRQGLGTNYGYTF | TGTGCCAGCTCGCGCCAAGGACTCGGAACAAACTATGGCTACACCTTC
TRBJ2-7 | TRBV6-2/TRBV6-3 | NA | NA | CASSYNVRNFGQYF | TGTGCCAGCAGTTACAATGTAAGAAACTTCGGGCAGTACTTC
TRBJ1-5 | TRBV11-2 | NA | NA | CASSLSSNQPQHF | TGTGCCAGCAGCTTGAGTAGCAATCAGCCCCAGCATTTT
TRBJ1-1 | TRBV10-3 | TRBD1 | NA | CAISNRGNTEAFF | TGTGCCATCAGCAACAGGGGGAACACTGAAGCTTTCTTT
TRBJ1-2 | TRBV18 | NA | NA | CASSPREGNYGYTF | TGTGCCAGCTCACCACGCGAGGGTAACTATGGCTACACCTTC
TRBJ2-3 | TRBV7-3 | TRBD2 | NA | CASSDREGTTDTQYF | TGTGCCAGCAGCGATAGGGAGGGGACCACAGATACGCAGTATTTT
TRBJ1-5 | TRBV2 | TRBD1 | NA | CASSGPAGQGNAWPQHF | TGTGCCAGCAGTGGGCCTGCGGGACAGGGTAACGCATGGCCCCAGCATTTT
TRBJ2-7 | TRBV15 | TRBD1 | NA | CAGRGGQGMNSYEQYF | TGTGCCGGACGTGGGGGACAGGGGATGAACTCCTACGAGCAGTACTTC
TRBJ1-1 | TRBV27 | NA | NA | CASSLNRATEAFF | TGTGCCAGCAGTTTAAACAGGGCCACTGAAGCTTTCTTT
TRBJ1-2 | TRBV7-2 | NA | NA | CASSSEGGYGYTF | TGTGCCAGCAGCTCGGAGGGGGGGTATGGCTACACCTTC
TRBJ2-2 | TRBV5-4 | TRBD2 | NA | CASSSTPGLAGTGELFF | TGTGCCAGCAGCTCGACACCGGGACTAGCAGGCACCGGGGAGCTGTTTTTT
TRBJ2-3 | TRBV13 | TRBD2 | NA | CASSPGGLTDTQYF | TGTGCCAGCAGCCCGGGGGGGCTCACAGATACGCAGTATTTT
TRBJ1-1 | TRBV4-2 | TRBD1 | NA | CASSHSGGAGTEAFF | TGTGCCAGCAGCCACTCAGGGGGCGCGGGCACTGAAGCTTTCTTT
TRBJ2-2 | TRBV19 | TRBD1 | NA | CASSDRGPGELFF | TGTGCCAGTAGCGACAGGGGACCCGGGGAGCTGTTTTTT